Below are 2 T cell receptor beta chains sequenced from a single sample in a study of OX40 agonist ivuxolimab in advanced cancers. Assay used: immunoSEQ multiplex PCR; TCRdb lists only in-frame clones, some missing. The table has roughly 13,000 clones, approximately 93% seen once. Source: CD4+ or CD8+ T cells sorted from blood, taken in a trial of the OX40 agonist ivuxolimab. These receptors were taken from an adult with an advanced solid tumor such as melanoma, head and neck, liver or kidney cancer.

This clone was recorded only once. In DNA form, the CDR3 reads TGTGCCAGCGTACAGGGGATCGAGCAGTACTTC. Amino acids: CASVQGIEQYF. This chain uses TRBV28 with TRBJ2-7, with 7 bases identical to TRBD1. Per the germline V gene, CDR1 is MDHEN and CDR2 is SYDVKM. J lost 6 bases, V lost 8 bases, and 4 bases had no gene match. The CDR3 is made up of 11 amino acids.

This chain connects TRBV6-1 to TRBJ2-2; D is ambiguous. The CDR3 runs 15 residues. The germline V gene has CDR1 MNHNS and CDR2 SASEGT. Deletions cut 3 bases from V and 0 bases from J, with 8 bases between. The chain's CDR3 is CASSDRTANTGELFF. For the CDR3, the DNA is TGTGCCAGCAGTGACCGGACGGCGAACACCGGGGAGCTGTTTTTT.